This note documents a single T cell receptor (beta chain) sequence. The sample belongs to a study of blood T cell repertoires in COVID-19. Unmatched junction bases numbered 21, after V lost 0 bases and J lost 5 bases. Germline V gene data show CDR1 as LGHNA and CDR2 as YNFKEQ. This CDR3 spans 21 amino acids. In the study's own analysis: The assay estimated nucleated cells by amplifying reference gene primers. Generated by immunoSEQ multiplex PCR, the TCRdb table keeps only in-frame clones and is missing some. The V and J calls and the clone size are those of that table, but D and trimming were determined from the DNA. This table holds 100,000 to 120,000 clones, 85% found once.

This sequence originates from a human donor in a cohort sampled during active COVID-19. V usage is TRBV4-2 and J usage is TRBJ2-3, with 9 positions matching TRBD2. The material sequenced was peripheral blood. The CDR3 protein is CASSQDPPGGGGAGMLDTQYF. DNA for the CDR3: TGTGCCAGCAGCCAAGACCCCCCTGGGGGCGGGGGGGCGGGTATGTTAGATACGCAGTATTTT.